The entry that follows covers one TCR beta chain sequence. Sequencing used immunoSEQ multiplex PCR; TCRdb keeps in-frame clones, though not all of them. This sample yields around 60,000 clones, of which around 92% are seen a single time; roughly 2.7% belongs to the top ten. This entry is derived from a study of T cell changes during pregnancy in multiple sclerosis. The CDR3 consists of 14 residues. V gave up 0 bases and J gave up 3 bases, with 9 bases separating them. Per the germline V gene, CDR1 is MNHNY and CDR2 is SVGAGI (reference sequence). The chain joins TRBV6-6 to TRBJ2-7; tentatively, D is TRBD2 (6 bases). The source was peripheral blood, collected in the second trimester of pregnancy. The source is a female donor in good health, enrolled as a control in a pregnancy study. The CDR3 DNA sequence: TGTGCCAGCAGTTACTCGATGGGGGGCTACGAGCAGTACTTC. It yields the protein CASSYSMGGYEQYF.